A single sample gave rise to the 25 T cell receptor beta chains below, sequenced in a study of cytomegalovirus exposure and HLA in healthy donors. Assay used: immunoSEQ multiplex PCR; TCRdb lists only in-frame clones, some missing. The data contain around 300,000 clones, roughly 86% of them seen just once; the ten biggest clones take up around 0.88%. Sequenced material: PBMCs. The receptor source for this set is a young man in good health and CMV-seronegative.

The chain carries TRBV5-1 and TRBJ1-1; 8 positions agree with TRBD1. This CDR3 spans 15 amino acids. V was pared by 0 bases and J by 4 bases, with 5 bases of the junction left unmatched. Germline CDR1 SGHRS, CDR2 YFSETQ. The CDR3 region is CASSLDGQGVTEAFF. The DNA for the CDR3 is TGCGCCAGCAGCTTGGACGGACAGGGTGTCACTGAAGCTTTCTTT.

The CDR3 coding sequence is TGTGCCAGCAGACGGGGGAATTCTGAGCAGTTCTTC. It is translated as CASRRGNSEQFF. V gene TRBV13 combines with J gene TRBJ2-1; D might be TRBD2 (6 bases). CDR3 length: 12 residues. V gave up 6 bases and J gave up 9 bases, with 12 bases separating them. Germline loops: CDR1 PRHDT, CDR2 FYEKMQ (reference sequence).

In regard to this clone: Other DNA sequences of this sample code for an identical CDR3. The rearrangement links TRBV5-1 to TRBJ2-6; perhaps TRBD1 as D (5 bases). CDR3 length: 16 residues. From germline, CDR1 is SGHRS and CDR2 YFSETQ. Between the trimmed V and J ends, which lost 4 bases and 0 bases, there was a span of 11 bases. CDR3 nucleotide sequence: TGCGCCAGCAGCCCCGGACACAGCTCTGGGGCCAACGTCCTGACTTTC. It codes for CASSPGHSSGANVLTF.

The genes are TRBV7-9 and TRBJ2-1, with 7 bases fitting TRBD2. The CDR3 is 18 amino acids. Trimming took 3 bases from V and 3 from J; bases not matched to a gene: 14. The V gene's germline CDR1 is SEHNR and CDR2 FQNEAQ (reference sequence). CDR3 sequence reads: CASSFGGGWGVNYNEQFF. Written as DNA, the CDR3 is TGTGCCAGCAGCTTCGGGGGAGGGTGGGGCGTTAACTACAATGAGCAGTTCTTC. The full variable domain, in which reference TRBV7-9 and TRBJ2-1 provide the parts outside the CDR3, is DTGVSQNPRHKITKRGQNVTFRCDPISEHNRLYWYRQTLGQGPEFLTYFQNEAQLEKSRLLSDRFSAERPKGSFSTLEIQRTEQGDSAMYLCASSFGGGWGVNYNEQFFGPGTRLTVL.

The chain recombines TRBV4-1 with TRBJ2-3; the match to TRBD1 covers 11 bases. J gave up 0 bases and V 0 bases, and 2 bases lay outside the gene matches. The CDR3 has 17 amino acids. CDR1 is MGHRA and CDR2 is YSYEKL in the germline V gene. CDR3 sequence reads: CASSQDGTGGSTDTQYF. The DNA for the CDR3 is TGCGCCAGCAGCCAAGATGGGACAGGGGGGAGCACAGATACGCAGTATTTT.

The chain links TRBV6-5 to TRBJ1-3; no definite D call. The CDR3 totals 15 residues. Germline V gives CDR1 MNHEY, CDR2 SVGAGI. V was trimmed by 6 bases and J by 2 bases, leaving 14 bases between them. The CDR3, as DNA: TGTGCCAGCAGCACTACAAGCGGCCCTGGAAACACCATATATTTT. The encoded protein is CASSTTSGPGNTIYF.

The chain carries TRBV5-1 and TRBJ2-5; weak D call: TRBD1 (5 bases). Trimming took off 5 bases at V and 0 bases at J, with 14 bases between the two ends. CDR3 length equals 15 residues. CDR1 is SGHRS and CDR2 is YFSETQ in the germline V gene. The CDR3 DNA reads as TGCGCCAGCAGACCCCTCGACAGTGACCAAGAGACCCAGTACTTC. It yields the protein CASRPLDSDQETQYF.

The rearrangement joins TRBV6-5 to TRBJ1-1; no clear D. The CDR3 length is 15 residues. The V end lost 0 bases, the J end lost 1 base, and 9 bases lay between the germline ends. Germline CDR1 MNHEY, CDR2 SVGAGI. CDR3 nucleotides: TGTGCCAGCAGTTACTCGGAGGCTAAGAACACTGAAGCTTTCTTT. Protein sequence: CASSYSEAKNTEAFF.

The V gene is TRBV5-6, the J gene TRBJ1-2; TRBD1 matches 7 bases. The CDR3 sequence is 12 residues long. The germline CDR1 and CDR2 sequences are SGHDT and YYEEEE. J was trimmed by 8 bases and V by 4 bases; bases with no gene match: 5. The CDR3 spells CASSRQGRGYTF. DNA for the CDR3: TGTGCCAGCAGCCGACAGGGTCGCGGCTACACCTTC.

The chain joins TRBV7-6 to TRBJ1-1, with TRBD1 matching 8 bases. CDR3 length: 14 amino acids. The trim removed 6 bases at V and 0 bases at J, leaving 3 bases unmatched. Germline loops: CDR1 SGHVS, CDR2 FNYEAQ. The DNA of the CDR3 is TGTGCCAGCAGTCCAGGGGGCATGAACACTGAAGCTTTCTTT. This encodes CASSPGGMNTEAFF.

The V and J genes are TRBV5-1 and TRBJ2-7; 11 bases are a match to TRBD1. The germline V gene encodes CDR1 SGHRS and CDR2 YFSETQ. V dropped 4 bases and J dropped 5; count of bases not matched to a gene: 11. The CDR3 extends over 16 amino acids. In DNA form, the CDR3 reads TGCGCCAGCAGCAAAGGGGGACAGGGGGTTCGGAACGAGCAGTACTTC. Encoded protein: CASSKGGQGVRNEQYF.

This chain uses TRBV6-5 with TRBJ2-3, with 9 bases fitting TRBD1. CDR3 length: 15 residues. Germline V gene sequence: CDR1 MNHEY, CDR2 SVGAGI. Trimming cost V 5 bases and J 7 bases; bases outside gene matches: 10. The CDR3 DNA reads TGTGCCAGCAGTAGACCGGGACAGGGAAGGCATACGCAGTATTTT. Residues: CASSRPGQGRHTQYF.

The chain joins TRBV9 to TRBJ1-2; no clear D gene. Germline V gene sequence: CDR1 SGDLS, CDR2 YYNGEE. V lost 3 bases and J lost 9, with 9 bases in between. This CDR3 spans 11 amino acids. The chain's CDR3 is CASSATMSYTF. In DNA form, the CDR3 reads TGTGCCAGCAGCGCCACTATGAGCTACACCTTC.

On this clone itself: Additional DNA sequences in this sample encode the identical CDR3. The chain uses TRBV20-1 and TRBJ2-5; D is perhaps TRBD2 (5 bases). V shed 3 bases and J shed 3 bases, with 5 bases lying between them. The length of the CDR3 is 11 residues. From germline, CDR1 is DFQATT and CDR2 SNEGSKA (reference sequence). The CDR3 loop is CSASGEETQYF. The CDR3 DNA is TGCAGTGCTAGCGGGGAAGAGACCCAGTACTTC.

The chain uses TRBV29-1 and TRBJ1-5, with a weak D call TRBD1 (5 bases). Germline assignment: CDR1 SQVTM and CDR2 ANQGSEA. The V end was cut by 4 bases, the J end by 0 bases, with 10 bases between. This CDR3 has 14 amino acids. In DNA form, the CDR3 reads TGCAGCGTTGCGGGAGGGGATAGCAATCAGCCCCAGCATTTT. It codes for CSVAGGDSNQPQHF. The complete variable domain, with remaining parts taken from reference TRBV29-1 and TRBJ1-5, reads SAVISQKPSRDICQRGTSLTIQCQVDSQVTMMFWYRQQPGQSLTLIATANQGSEATYESGFVIDKFPISRPNLTFSTLTVSNMSPEDSSIYLCSVAGGDSNQPQHFGDGTRLSIL.

Only a few counts were recorded for this clone. CDR3 in amino acids: CASSFSTGPETQYF. In DNA, the CDR3 is TGCGCCAGCAGCTTTTCGACAGGGCCGGAGACCCAGTACTTC. J is TRBJ2-5 and V is TRBV5-1; TRBD1 matches at 7 bases. Germline CDR1 and CDR2: SGHRS and YFSETQ. V trimming: 2 bases; J trimming: 5 bases; junction bases outside the gene matches: 6. This CDR3 has 14 residues.

This chain links TRBV2 with TRBJ2-2, with D perhaps TRBD2 (6 bases). CDR3 length equals 14 residues. V was cut by 3 bases and J by 7 bases, with 12 bases left in between. Germline CDR1 and CDR2: SNHLY and FYNNEI. CDR3 loop: CASSDSGEGGELFF. The CDR3 nucleotides read TGTGCCAGCAGTGATTCGGGGGAAGGCGGGGAGCTGTTTTTT.

The chain recombines TRBV6-6 with TRBJ2-5, with 7 bases lining up with TRBD1. The CDR3 loop spans 14 amino acids. The J segment lost 5 bases and the V segment lost 6 bases, leaving 9 bases of the junction unmatched. Germline V CDR1 and CDR2: MNHNY, SVGAGI (reference sequence). CDR3 in DNA: TGTGCCAGCAGGAAACAGGGGCCTCTGGAGACCCAGTACTTC. It specifies CASRKQGPLETQYF.

The rearrangement links TRBV9 to TRBJ2-7; 11 nucleotides line up with TRBD2. The CDR3 sequence is 14 residues long. V was pared by 4 bases and J by 3 bases, with 3 bases of the junction left unmatched. Germline V lookup: CDR1 SGDLS, CDR2 YYNGEE. The CDR3 loop is CASSPTSGGYEQYF. The DNA for the CDR3 is TGTGCCAGCAGCCCTACTAGCGGGGGCTACGAGCAGTACTTC. The full variable domain, its missing parts supplied by reference TRBV9 and TRBJ2-7, is DSGVTQTPKHLITATGQRVTLRCSPRSGDLSVYWYQQSLDQGLQFLIQYYNGEERAKGNILERFSAQQFPDLHSELNLSSLELGDSALYFCASSPTSGGYEQYFGPGTRLTVT.

The genes are TRBV7-2 and TRBJ1-2; D perhaps matches TRBD1 (5 bases). There are 13 residues in the CDR3. The germline V gene encodes CDR1 SGHTA and CDR2 FQGNSA. V dropped 4 bases and J dropped 3 bases, with 9 bases sitting between them. The CDR3 here is CASSSPQDYGYTF. DNA of the CDR3: TGTGCCAGCAGCTCCCCACAGGACTATGGCTACACCTTC.

The V and J genes are TRBV5-1 and TRBJ1-6, with a possible D match to TRBD1 (6 bases). Germline CDR1 reads SGHRS; CDR2 reads YFSETQ. V was trimmed by 3 bases and J by 0 bases, leaving 16 bases between them. The CDR3 has 18 amino acids. CDR3 DNA: TGCGCCAGCAGCTCACAGGGATCCAGCGACTCCTATAATTCACCCCTCCACTTT. This gives the protein CASSSQGSSDSYNSPLHF. Variable domain in full (rest from reference TRBV5-1 and TRBJ1-6): KAGVTQTPRYLIKTRGQQVTLSCSPISGHRSVSWYQQTPGQGLQFLFEYFSETQRNKGNFPGRFSGRQFSNSRSEMNVSTLELGDSALYLCASSSQGSSDSYNSPLHFGNGTRLTVT.

The CDR3: CASSFGGAGYEQYF. The DNA of the CDR3 is TGCGCCAGCAGCTTTGGGGGGGCAGGCTACGAGCAGTACTTC. J is TRBJ2-7 and V is TRBV5-1; a weak D match, TRBD2 (7 bases). CDR3 length: 14 residues. Germline V gene lookup returns CDR1 SGHRS and CDR2 YFSETQ. V lost 2 bases and J lost 3, with 12 bases in between.

The chain combines TRBV5-1 with TRBJ1-1; D is possibly TRBD1 (6 bases). The CDR3 has 15 residues. The germline CDR1 and CDR2 sequences are SGHRS and YFSETQ. The germline V and J ends were trimmed by 6 bases and 2 bases, with 17 bases remaining between them. In DNA, the CDR3 is TGCGCCAGCAATTGGGGGGGCAAGGCTAACACTGAAGCTTTCTTT. Its protein product is CASNWGGKANTEAFF. Full variable domain (missing parts from reference TRBV5-1 and TRBJ1-1): KAGVTQTPRYLIKTRGQQVTLSCSPISGHRSVSWYQQTPGQGLQFLFEYFSETQRNKGNFPGRFSGRQFSNSRSEMNVSTLELGDSALYLCASNWGGKANTEAFFGQGTRLTVV.

The V and J genes are TRBV4-1 and TRBJ1-2, with TRBD1 identical over 7 bases. The CDR3 spans 13 residues. CDR1 is MGHRA, CDR2 YSYEKL, per germline. V lost 3 bases and J lost 13; bases outside the gene matches: 11. The CDR3 region has the DNA TGCGCCAGCAGCCAGTGGGACAGACGATTTTTCACCTTC. Translated, it gives CASSQWDRRFFTF.

The V call is TRBV19, the J call TRBJ2-7; 9 bases are a match to TRBD1. Germline V lookup: CDR1 LNHDA, CDR2 SQIVND (reference sequence). The CDR3 runs 16 residues. V dropped 2 bases and J dropped 5; count of bases not matched to a gene: 10. The CDR3 nucleotides are TGTGCCAGTAGTATAAGTCGGGGGACAGGGAACCACGAGCAGTACTTC. It translates to CASSISRGTGNHEQYF.